A single sample gave rise to the 25 T cell receptor beta chains below, sequenced in a study of cytomegalovirus exposure and HLA in healthy donors. The PCR contained 60 Vbeta and 13 Jbeta primers. Here immunoSEQ multiplex PCR was the method, and the copy in TCRdb shows in-frame clones only, minus some. The repertoire holds some 80,000 clones, with around 81% as singletons. Sequencing was done on a sample of PBMCs. The receptors were sampled from a man between 18 and 35 years old in good health and CMV-seropositive.

V and J are TRBV7-8 and TRBJ2-3; 8 bases match TRBD1. The germline CDR1 and CDR2 sequences are SGHVS and FQNEAQ. This CDR3 has 15 amino acids. V was clipped by 8 bases and J by 0 bases; unmatched bases: 7. The CDR3 is CASRLDRASTDTQYF. CDR3 bases: TGTGCCAGCCGTTTGGACAGGGCCAGCACAGATACGCAGTATTTT.

The gene calls are TRBV4-1 and TRBJ2-1; 7 bases match TRBD2. V shed 3 bases and J 9 bases; nucleotides not matched to a gene: 17. Looked up from germline, CDR1 is MGHRA and CDR2 is YSYEKL. The CDR3 extends over 17 amino acids. CDR3 bases: TGCGCCAGCAGCCACCCGGAGGGAGGGACGGAAGGTCGTGAGCAGTTCTTC. Amino acids: CASSHPEGGTEGREQFF.

About this clone: The identical CDR3 is also encoded by other nucleotide sequences in the sample. The chain has TRBV5-1 and TRBJ1-1; perhaps TRBD1 as D (5 bases). The CDR3 has 13 amino acids. The germline V and J ends were trimmed by 1 base and 1 base, with 5 bases remaining between them. Germline CDR1 and CDR2: SGHRS and YFSETQ. The CDR3 loop reads CASSLQGNTEAFF. The CDR3, as DNA: TGCGCCAGCAGCTTGCAGGGGAACACTGAAGCTTTCTTT.

The V and J genes are TRBV7-9 and TRBJ2-1; TRBD2 might be the D (5 bases). Trimming shortened V by 0 bases and J by 0 bases, and 12 bases separated the two germline ends. CDR3 size: 17 residues. Germline assignment: CDR1 SEHNR and CDR2 FQNEAQ (reference sequence). The CDR3 is CASSLAGGPYSYNEQFF. The DNA of the CDR3 is TGTGCCAGCAGCTTAGCTGGCGGGCCATACTCCTACAATGAGCAGTTCTTC.

This rearrangement joins TRBV7-2 to TRBJ2-7; D remains ambiguous. The V gene lost 5 bases and the J gene lost 7 bases, with 18 bases spanning the gap. This CDR3 has 14 residues. In germline, CDR1 is SGHTA, CDR2 FQGNSA. CDR3 sequence reads: CASSPASTPFEQYF. The CDR3 DNA follows: TGTGCCAGCAGCCCAGCATCGACTCCGTTTGAGCAGTACTTC.

This clone appeared a single time. This chain connects TRBV5-1 to TRBJ2-3; 8 positions agree with TRBD2. The germline V gene encodes CDR1 SGHRS and CDR2 YFSETQ. Losses at the gene ends were 3 bases for V and 2 bases for J; bases not matched to a gene: 14. CDR3 length: 18 residues. The chain's CDR3 is CASSWVVAGRGNTDTQYF. In nucleotides, the CDR3 is TGCGCCAGCAGCTGGGTAGTAGCGGGACGGGGAAACACAGATACGCAGTATTTT.

This chain joins TRBV25-1 and TRBJ2-1; 14 bases line up with TRBD2. This CDR3 has 18 residues. Trimming removed 5 bases from V and 3 bases from J; junction bases left unmatched: 9. From germline, CDR1 is MGHDK and CDR2 SYGVNS. The DNA of the CDR3 is TGTGCCAGCAGTCCTCCGGGACTAGCGGGAGCATTCTACAATGAGCAGTTCTTC. Its protein is CASSPPGLAGAFYNEQFF.

The rearrangement uses TRBV5-1 and TRBJ1-4; a possible D gene is TRBD1 (5 bases). The CDR3 has 16 amino acids. Looked up from germline, CDR1 is SGHRS and CDR2 is YFSETQ. The ends were cut back, 4 bases at V and 4 bases at J, with 17 bases in the middle. Here the CDR3 DNA reads TGCGCCAGCAGCCCGCAGCCCGCAGGGAATAATGAAAAACTGTTTTTT. Its translation is CASSPQPAGNNEKLFF.

The rearrangement joins TRBV6-5 to TRBJ2-5, with a weak D call TRBD1 (5 bases). V was pared by 7 bases and J by 5 bases, with 14 bases between. This CDR3 spans 13 amino acids. CDR1 and CDR2 from the germline V gene are MNHEY and SVGAGI. This CDR3 reads CASTPQGWETQYF. DNA of the CDR3: TGTGCCAGCACTCCGCAGGGATGGGAGACCCAGTACTTC.

This chain joins TRBV29-1 and TRBJ1-2, with D perhaps matching TRBD1 (5 bases). The CDR3 has 13 amino acids. Trimming pared 5 bases from V and 2 bases from J, leaving 12 bases between. Per germline, CDR1 SQVTM and CDR2 ANQGSEA. This chain's CDR3 is CSVQGLGNYGYTF. Here the CDR3 DNA reads TGCAGCGTTCAGGGCCTAGGGAACTATGGCTACACCTTC.

The chain links TRBV19 to TRBJ1-1, with 7 bases fitting TRBD1. From germline, CDR1 is LNHDA and CDR2 SQIVND (reference sequence). Trimming took 2 bases from V and 10 from J; bases not matched to a gene: 4. The CDR3 runs to 12 residues. CDR3 in amino acids: CASSILGGPAFF. DNA of the CDR3: TGTGCCAGTAGTATATTAGGGGGCCCAGCTTTCTTT. The full variable domain, its missing parts supplied by reference TRBV19 and TRBJ1-1, is DGGITQSPKYLFRKEGQNVTLSCEQNLNHDAMYWYRQDPGQGLRLIYYSQIVNDFQKGDIAEGYSVSREKKESFPLTVTSAQKNPTAFYLCASSILGGPAFFGQGTRLTVV.

The V and J genes are TRBV18 and TRBJ1-2; 8 bases are a match to TRBD1. Germline CDR1 KGHSH, CDR2 LQKENI. This CDR3 has 13 residues. V trimming: 5 bases; J trimming: 4 bases; junction bases outside the gene matches: 3. Here the CDR3 reads CASSDGQGYGYTF. Here the CDR3 DNA reads TGTGCCAGCTCAGACGGACAGGGCTATGGCTACACCTTC.

This clone was counted between two and nine times. The chain joins TRBV5-1 to TRBJ1-1, with 11 bases matching TRBD1. CDR1 and CDR2 from the germline V gene are SGHRS and YFSETQ. This CDR3 contains 15 residues. Germline trimming cut 4 bases from V and 0 bases from J; bases unmatched to any gene: 2. The CDR3 spells CASSRDRGVNTEAFF. The CDR3 DNA follows: TGCGCCAGCAGCCGGGACAGGGGGGTGAACACTGAAGCTTTCTTT. The entire variable domain, with the rest obtained from reference TRBV5-1 and TRBJ1-1, is as follows: KAGVTQTPRYLIKTRGQQVTLSCSPISGHRSVSWYQQTPGQGLQFLFEYFSETQRNKGNFPGRFSGRQFSNSRSEMNVSTLELGDSALYLCASSRDRGVNTEAFFGQGTRLTVV.

This chain uses TRBV27 with TRBJ2-7, with no clear D. V was cut by 3 bases and J by 5 bases, with 11 bases left in between. The germline gives CDR1 MNHEY, CDR2 SMNVEV (reference sequence). The length of the CDR3 is 13 residues. Written as DNA, the CDR3 is TGTGCCAGCAGTTTGGCAGTTTCCCACGAGCAGTACTTC. Translated, it gives CASSLAVSHEQYF.

The DNA for the CDR3 is TGTGCCAGCTACCGGGACAGGAACACTGAAGCTTTCTTT. Translation: CASYRDRNTEAFF. The rearrangement links TRBV2 to TRBJ1-1, with TRBD1 identical over 7 bases. Per germline, CDR1 SNHLY and CDR2 FYNNEI. There are 13 residues in the CDR3. V lost 8 bases, J lost 1 base, and 4 bases stayed unmatched. Full variable domain (missing parts from reference TRBV2 and TRBJ1-1): EPEVTQTPSHQVTQMGQEVILRCVPISNHLYFYWYRQILGQKVEFLVSFYNNEISEKSEIFDDQFSVERPDGSNFTLKIRSTKLEDSAMYFCASYRDRNTEAFFGQGTRLTVV.

V gene TRBV11-2 combines with J gene TRBJ2-7; 9 bases are a match to TRBD1. Trimming removed 5 bases from V and 3 bases from J; junction bases left unmatched: 5. CDR1 is SGHAT, CDR2 FQNNGV, per germline. The CDR3 contains 14 residues. The CDR3 reads CASSPLDRGYEQYF. The CDR3 region has the DNA TGTGCCAGCAGCCCCTTGGACAGGGGCTACGAGCAGTACTTC. Full variable domain (rest looked up from reference TRBV11-2 and TRBJ2-7): EAGVAQSPRYKIIEKRQSVAFWCNPISGHATLYWYQQILGQGPKLLIQFQNNGVVDDSQLPKDRFSAERLKGVDSTLKIQPAKLEDSAVYLCASSPLDRGYEQYFGPGTRLTVT.

This chain connects TRBV5-4 to TRBJ2-6, with D maybe TRBD1 (6 bases). The CDR3 has 17 amino acids. The germline V gene encodes CDR1 SGHNT and CDR2 YYREEE (reference sequence). The V end lost 5 bases, the J end lost 1 base, and 16 bases lay between the germline ends. The CDR3 here is CASRSRDNLSGANVLTF. CDR3 DNA sequence: TGTGCCAGCAGAAGTCGGGACAACCTGTCTGGGGCCAACGTCCTGACTTTC.

This chain joins TRBV7-2 and TRBJ1-5; 9 bases line up with TRBD1. J was trimmed by 0 bases and V by 5 bases; bases with no gene match: 5. Germline values: CDR1 SGHTA, CDR2 FQGNSA. The CDR3 loop spans 16 amino acids. The CDR3 reads CASSQGTGYSNQPQHF. In nucleotides, the CDR3 is TGTGCCAGCAGCCAAGGGACAGGGTATAGCAATCAGCCCCAGCATTTT. Combining the CDR3 with reference TRBV7-2 and TRBJ1-5 gives the whole variable domain GAGVSQSPSNKVTEKGKDVELRCDPISGHTALYWYRQSLGQGLEFLIYFQGNSAPDKSGLPSDRFSAERTGGSVSTLTIQRTQQEDSAVYLCASSQGTGYSNQPQHFGDGTRLSIL.

The chain combines TRBV7-9 with TRBJ1-2; D gene uncertain. The V end lost 5 bases, the J end lost 4 bases, and 11 bases lay between the germline ends. The germline V gene has CDR1 SEHNR and CDR2 FQNEAQ (reference sequence). The length of the CDR3 is 13 residues. The CDR3 DNA follows: TGTGCCAGCAGCCCGCGGGGTGCCTATGGCTACACCTTC. Encoded protein: CASSPRGAYGYTF.

The gene calls are TRBV7-9 and TRBJ2-1; 9 nucleotides line up with TRBD1. The ends lost 4 bases at V and 8 bases at J; junction bases unmatched: 12. CDR3 length: 16 residues. CDR1 is SEHNR, CDR2 FQNEAQ, per germline (reference sequence). Written as DNA, the CDR3 is TGTGCCAGCAGCTATTTCGGGACAGGGTCTATCGATGAGCAGTTCTTC. Protein product: CASSYFGTGSIDEQFF. Complete variable domain (other parts from reference TRBV7-9 and TRBJ2-1): DTGVSQNPRHKITKRGQNVTFRCDPISEHNRLYWYRQTLGQGPEFLTYFQNEAQLEKSRLLSDRFSAERPKGSFSTLEIQRTEQGDSAMYLCASSYFGTGSIDEQFFGPGTRLTVL.

This sequence joins TRBV5-6 and TRBJ1-2, with 7 nucleotides matching TRBD1. The CDR3 is 14 residues long. V lost 0 bases to trimming and J lost 6 bases; unmatched junction nucleotides: 5. Germline V CDR1 and CDR2: SGHDT, YYEEEE. The CDR3 DNA is TGTGCCAGCAGCTTGGCCGTCAGGGGGAATGGCTACACCTTC. Translation: CASSLAVRGNGYTF. The complete variable domain, with remaining parts taken from reference TRBV5-6 and TRBJ1-2, reads DAGVTQSPTHLIKTRGQQVTLRCSPKSGHDTVSWYQQALGQGPQFIFQYYEEEERQRGNFPDRFSGHQFPNYSSELNVNALLLGDSALYLCASSLAVRGNGYTFGSGTRLTVV.

This clone was recorded once. The chain uses TRBV6-1 and TRBJ1-5; D might be TRBD1 (5 bases). V lost 3 bases and J 6 bases, leaving 15 bases between the germline ends. This CDR3 has 15 residues. Per germline, CDR1 MNHNS and CDR2 SASEGT. The CDR3 loop reads CASSELGGGAQPQHF. DNA of the CDR3: TGTGCCAGCAGTGAGTTGGGGGGTGGAGCTCAGCCCCAGCATTTT.

This chain connects TRBV13 to TRBJ2-5; 7 bases agree with TRBD1. This CDR3 contains 13 residues. With 4 bases clipped from V and 5 bases from J, the junction kept 4 bases outside the gene matches. Germline V gene sequence: CDR1 PRHDT, CDR2 FYEKMQ (reference sequence). CDR3 amino acids: CASSYRGRETQYF. The CDR3 bases are TGTGCCAGCAGCTACAGGGGCCGGGAGACCCAGTACTTC.

V usage is TRBV7-5 and J usage is TRBJ2-7; TRBD1 is the table's D call, not checked against the DNA. TRBV7-5 is a documented pseudogene. The CDR3 runs to 22 residues. Written as DNA, the CDR3 is TGTGCCAGAAGCTTTCGCGGACAGGGGGCGCGAGGGGTTTGGGCATGGGACTGCGAGCAGTACTTC. Protein sequence: CARSFRGQGARGVWAWDCEQYF.

This chain joins TRBV21-1 and TRBJ2-7; TRBD2, as called in the table, went unchecked against the DNA. TRBV21-1 counts as a pseudogene. The CDR3 loop spans 14 amino acids. CDR3 sequence reads: CASSNTGPSYEQYF. The CDR3 region has the DNA TGTGCCAGCAGCAACACGGGTCCCTCCTACGAGCAGTACTTC.